A single sample is the source of the 20 T cell receptor beta chains below, sequenced in a study of T cells in Graves' hyperthyroidism and ophthalmopathy. Amplification yielded TCR beta CDR3 regions, with RNA transcripts as the source. TCR CDR3 regions were first amplified by RT-PCR with HTBI primers. MiXCR, applied by TCRdb to the multiplex PCR reads, yields one record per CDR3 protein. The table records 500,000 to 750,000 distinct CDR3 sequences, approximately 14% of them present only once. The sample taken for sequencing was blood. The receptors were sampled from a young woman with Graves' hyperthyroidism.

This clonotype has ten or more counts. This chain uses TRBV6-1 with TRBJ2-7; D perhaps matches TRBD1 (5 bases). Looked up from germline, CDR1 is MNHNS and CDR2 is SASEGT. Trimming pared 5 bases from V and 2 bases from J, leaving 16 bases between. This CDR3 is built from 15 residues. CDR3 amino acids: CASSSTTEPPYEQYF. The CDR3, as DNA: TGTGCCAGCAGTTCTACGACAGAGCCTCCCTACGAGCAGTACTTC.

This clonotype came up many times. The chain carries TRBV20-1 and TRBJ2-1; TRBD2 matches 8 bases. Germline CDR1 and CDR2: DFQATT and SNEGSKA (reference sequence). This CDR3 region has 17 residues. The V segment lost 6 bases and the J segment 6 bases; nucleotides outside the gene matches: 19. For the CDR3, the DNA is TGCAGTGCCAGAAAGTGGGGAGCGGGAGACCGCGGCAATGAGCAGTTCTTC. Translation: CSARKWGAGDRGNEQFF.

This clonotype showed up just a few times. The genes are TRBV9 and TRBJ2-7, with 7 bases that match TRBD2. The ends lost 0 bases at V and 6 bases at J; junction bases unmatched: 9. Germline V lookup: CDR1 SGDLS, CDR2 YYNGEE. The CDR3 is made up of 15 amino acids. CDR3 nucleotide sequence: TGTGCCAGCAGCGTAGATGCGGCGGGAGTTAGCGAGCAGTACTTC. Translation: CASSVDAAGVSEQYF.

This clonotype was seen many times. J is TRBJ2-7 and V is TRBV6-1, with D maybe TRBD2 (5 bases). This CDR3 contains 15 residues. V was trimmed by 4 bases and J by 3 bases, leaving 16 bases between them. The germline gives CDR1 MNHNS, CDR2 SASEGT. The CDR3 reads CASSASLALFYEQYF. In nucleotides, the CDR3 is TGTGCCAGCAGTGCTTCGCTAGCACTATTCTACGAGCAGTACTTC.

V is TRBV5-1 and J is TRBJ2-3, with D maybe TRBD2 (8 bases). This CDR3 contains 18 residues. Germline lookup yields CDR1 SGHRS and CDR2 YFSETQ. The V end was cut by 4 bases, the J end by 4 bases, with 25 bases between. CDR3 in DNA: TGCGCCAGCAGCCCCCGGGGAGTAGCGGGACAGAACCCAGATACGCAGTATTTT. This translates into CASSPRGVAGQNPDTQYF.

This sequence joins TRBV6-2 or TRBV6-3 and TRBJ1-2; the match to TRBD1 covers 9 bases. The CDR3 contains 16 residues. V shed 5 bases and J 8 bases; nucleotides not matched to a gene: 15. Germline V CDR1 and CDR2: MNHEY, SVGEGT. CDR3 sequence reads: CASSESAGQGVGGYTF. The CDR3 DNA reads as TGTGCCAGCAGTGAATCCGCGGGACAGGGTGTTGGCGGCTACACCTTC.

The CDR3 reads CASSPLASRPYEQYF. Written as DNA, the CDR3 is TGTGCCAGCAGCCCCTTGGCGAGCAGACCCTACGAGCAGTACTTC. The chain uses TRBV7-2 and TRBJ2-7; D call uncertain. The CDR3 is 15 amino acids. Looked up from germline, CDR1 is SGHTA and CDR2 is FQGNSA. V was shortened by 5 bases and J by 2 bases, with 16 bases between the two germline ends. Combining the CDR3 with reference TRBV7-2 and TRBJ2-7 gives the whole variable domain GAGVSQSPSNKVTEKGKDVELRCDPISGHTALYWYRQSLGQGLEFLIYFQGNSAPDKSGLPSDRFSAERTGGSVSTLTIQRTQQEDSAVYLCASSPLASRPYEQYFGPGTRLTVT.

The gene calls are TRBV15 and TRBJ2-1; D may be TRBD1 or TRBD2 (5 bases each). Germline-derived CDR1 and CDR2 are LNHNV and YYDKDF (reference sequence). The CDR3 has 13 amino acids. V shed 6 bases and J shed 6 bases, with 12 bases lying between them. CDR3 bases: TGTGCCACCAGTCTGGGACCACTCAATGAGCAGTTCTTC. Translating gives CATSLGPLNEQFF.

At least ten counts were recorded for this clonotype. The chain has TRBV18 and TRBJ1-2, with TRBD1 matching over 8 bases. Trimming cost V 4 bases and J 0 bases; bases outside gene matches: 4. This CDR3 is 15 amino acids long. The germline gives CDR1 KGHSH, CDR2 LQKENI. The CDR3 region is CASSLQGDTNYGYTF. The CDR3 bases are TGTGCCAGCTCACTACAGGGGGATACTAACTATGGCTACACCTTC.

The chain combines TRBV2 with TRBJ2-1; 11 bases align to TRBD2. After removal of 3 bases from V and 6 bases from J, the junction contained 7 bases not matched to a gene. Germline lookup yields CDR1 SNHLY and CDR2 FYNNEI. The CDR3 length is 16 residues. As DNA, the CDR3 is TGTGCCAGCAGTGATTTAGCGGGAGGGCCGGGCAATGAGCAGTTCTTC. Translated: CASSDLAGGPGNEQFF.

This clonotype showed up many times. The chain couples TRBV7-9 to TRBJ2-7; 7 bases match TRBD2. The V gene's germline CDR1 is SEHNR and CDR2 FQNEAQ (reference sequence). V shed 8 bases, J shed 4 bases, and the junction held 8 bases outside the gene matches. This CDR3 is 13 amino acids long. This CDR3 reads CASATGGPYEQYF. In DNA, the CDR3 is TGTGCCAGCGCAACGGGAGGACCTTACGAGCAGTACTTC.

This clonotype was counted ten times or more. In nucleotides, the CDR3 is TGTGCCACTAGAGGACAGCGGAGCTCCTACAATGAGCAGTTCTTC. Protein sequence: CATRGQRSSYNEQFF. This chain links TRBV11-2 with TRBJ2-1; D might be TRBD1 (6 bases). This CDR3 contains 15 residues. The germline gives CDR1 SGHAT, CDR2 FQNNGV. V lost 10 bases, J lost 0 bases, and 16 bases lay in between.

This clonotype was observed many times. The chain is built from TRBV20-1 and TRBJ2-5; TRBD1 aligns across 7 bases. This CDR3 region has 13 residues. Germline-derived CDR1 and CDR2 are DFQATT and SNEGSKA (reference sequence). The J segment lost 0 bases and the V segment lost 5 bases, leaving 3 bases of the junction unmatched. The CDR3 DNA sequence: TGCAGTGCTGGGACAGTACACCAAGAGACCCAGTACTTC. This sequence encodes CSAGTVHQETQYF.

This clonotype was counted at least ten times. V is TRBV9 and J is TRBJ2-1; 7 bases line up with TRBD1. The CDR3 consists of 17 residues. Germline CDR1 SGDLS, CDR2 YYNGEE. V dropped 3 bases and J dropped 4; count of bases not matched to a gene: 13. Written as DNA, the CDR3 is TGTGCCAGCAGCGCCGAACCTGACAGGGTCGGGTACAATGAGCAGTTCTTC. It is translated as CASSAEPDRVGYNEQFF.

This clonotype occurred many times. The V call is TRBV30, the J call TRBJ2-3; 7 bases align to TRBD2. In germline, CDR1 is GTSNPN, CDR2 SVGIG (reference sequence). The ends lost 5 bases at V and 2 bases at J; junction bases unmatched: 16. The CDR3 runs to 17 residues. The CDR3 DNA follows: TGTGCCTGGGACCTACGACTAGTGGGAGGGACCACAGATACGCAGTATTTT. It codes for CAWDLRLVGGTTDTQYF.

This clonotype was counted many times. V and J are TRBV29-1 and TRBJ2-3; D might be TRBD2 (6 bases). The CDR3 runs to 14 residues. Germline values: CDR1 SQVTM, CDR2 ANQGSEA. With 4 bases removed from V and 5 bases from J, the gap between germline ends came to 16 bases. The CDR3: CSVAKGGSEDTQYF. In DNA form, the CDR3 reads TGCAGCGTTGCAAAAGGAGGGTCCGAAGATACGCAGTATTTT.

This clonotype was detected ten times or more. The V and J genes are TRBV30 and TRBJ1-6; unclear D gene. The germline V and J ends were trimmed by 4 bases and 8 bases, with 12 bases remaining between them. The CDR3 runs 13 residues. CDR1 and CDR2 (germline): GTSNPN, SVGIG (reference sequence). The DNA of the CDR3 is TGTGCCTGGAAGAGACGCGCTGATTCACCCCTCCACTTT. Protein product: CAWKRRADSPLHF. Full variable domain (remainder filled in from reference TRBV30 and TRBJ1-6): SQTIHQWPATLVQPVGSPLSLECTVEGTSNPNLYWYRQAAGRGLQLLFYSVGIGQISSEVPQNLSASRPQDRQFILSSKKLLLSDSGFYLCAWKRRADSPLHFGNGTRLTVT.

At least ten counts were recorded for this clonotype. The chain's CDR3 is CASIAIMNTEAFF. The DNA of the CDR3 is TGTGCCAGCATAGCGATCATGAACACTGAAGCTTTCTTT. The rearrangement joins TRBV2 to TRBJ1-1; D is undetermined. This CDR3 comprises 13 residues. The germline CDR1 and CDR2 sequences are SNHLY and FYNNEI. The V gene lost 7 bases and the J gene lost 0 bases, with 9 bases spanning the gap.

The J gene is TRBJ1-1, the V gene TRBV7-3; 9 nucleotides agree with TRBD1. From germline, CDR1 is SGHTA and CDR2 FQGTGA. The CDR3 is 18 residues long. J gave up 2 bases and V 5 bases, and 15 bases lay outside the gene matches. CDR3 protein: CASSPATGGVAGNTEAFF. The CDR3 DNA reads TGTGCCAGCAGCCCCGCGACAGGGGGGGTAGCGGGAAACACTGAAGCTTTCTTT.

The chain joins TRBV5-8 to TRBJ2-2, with 10 bases identical to TRBD2. CDR1 and CDR2 (germline): SGHTS, YDEGEE. The CDR3 has 15 amino acids. With V trimmed by 1 base and J by 5 bases, 2 bases remained unmatched. As DNA, the CDR3 is TGTGCCAGCAGCTTGCCTAGCGGGGGAACCGGGGAGCTGTTTTTT. It yields the protein CASSLPSGGTGELFF.